Presented here are 2 T cell receptor beta chains from one specimen sequenced in a study of T cell responses to AZD1222 COVID-19 vaccine. The method was immunoSEQ multiplex PCR; TCRdb's version includes in-frame clones alone and lacks a portion of them. The sample has around 180,000 clones; roughly 91% are singletons. The sequences come from peripheral blood, collected 28 days after the second AZD1222 dose. The receptors derive from an adult who received the AZD1222 COVID-19 vaccine.

This chain uses TRBV11-3 with TRBJ2-6; D possibly corresponds to TRBD1 (5 bases). Looked up from germline, CDR1 is SGHNT and CDR2 is YENEEA. There are 17 residues in the CDR3. V dropped 1 base and J dropped 0 bases, with 10 bases sitting between them. The CDR3 DNA follows: TGTGCCAGCAGCTTAGGGGGCCCGAGCTCTGGGGCCAACGTCCTGACTTTC. Encoded protein: CASSLGGPSSGANVLTF.

The rearrangement links TRBV10-1 to TRBJ2-1; D not certain. Trimming took 10 bases from V and 4 from J, leaving 8 bases between them. CDR3 length: 11 residues. Germline CDR1 and CDR2: WNHNN and SYGVQD (reference sequence). CDR3 amino acids: CATDRYNEQFF. The CDR3 DNA sequence: TGCGCCACCGACCGGTACAATGAGCAGTTCTTC.